The sequence of this T cell receptor (beta chain) was determined in a study of blood T cell repertoires in COVID-19. Germline V gene data show CDR1 as MNHEY and CDR2 as SVGEGT. Between the trimmed V and J ends, which lost 4 bases and 6 bases, there was a span of 15 bases. This CDR3 has 14 amino acids. In the authors' methods: Counts of nucleated cells, estimated from reference gene primer amplification, were obtained. TCRdb keeps only in-frame clones here, not all; method: immunoSEQ multiplex PCR. Clone size and the V and J calls come from that table; the DNA yielded D and trimming. The data hold approximately 200,000 clones, with under 90% observed a single time. This clone was seen only a few times.

The rearrangement uses TRBV6-2 or TRBV6-3 and TRBJ1-1; D perhaps matches TRBD1 (5 bases). This clonotype was obtained from a woman in her sixties who had recovered from COVID-19. The sequenced material came from peripheral blood. For the CDR3, the DNA is TGTGCCAGCAGTTTTGCCAGGGAGGTCGCTGAAGCTTTCTTT. Translation gives CASSFAREVAEAFF.